A selection of T cell receptor beta chains follows, all from one sample in a study of CD8 T cells in ankylosing spondylitis. TCRdb recomputed calls from the 5' RACE reads with MiXCR, one row per CDR3 protein. The sample shows some 400,000 distinct CDR3 sequences, 20% to 25% of them seen only once. The sequencing sample was made of blood, either unsorted or a sorted T cell fraction (not recorded which). The receptor source for this set is a male donor with ankylosing spondylitis. Both conserved end residues are part of each CDR3. Fields, in order: clone size, D gene, J gene, V gene, CDR3 protein, CDR3 DNA. The D gene is left open where the match is weak. Size is omitted from some rows. Given values are once, few, many or a class for expanded clones.

clone size: few
D gene: NA
J gene: TRBJ2-7
V gene: TRBV5-6
CDR3 protein: CASSLGRQSYEQYF
CDR3 DNA: TGTGCCAGCAGCTTGGGCCGACAGAGCTACGAGCAGTACTTC

clone size: NA
D gene: NA
J gene: TRBJ2-3
V gene: TRBV5-6
CDR3 protein: CASSLDYQGADTQYF
CDR3 DNA: TGTGCCAGCAGCTTGGACTACCAAGGTGCAGATACGCAGTATTTT

clone size: NA
D gene: NA
J gene: TRBJ2-1
V gene: TRBV5-1
CDR3 protein: CASAQGNEQFF
CDR3 DNA: TGCGCCAGCGCACAGGGCAATGAGCAGTTCTTC

clone size: NA
D gene: NA
J gene: TRBJ1-3
V gene: TRBV20-1
CDR3 protein: CSVPASAAGNTIYF
CDR3 DNA: TGCAGCGTGCCGGCCTCGGCAGCTGGAAACACCATATATTTT

clone size: NA
D gene: NA
J gene: TRBJ1-1
V gene: TRBV6-1
CDR3 protein: CASSSAASPTEAFF
CDR3 DNA: TGTGCCAGCAGTTCAGCCGCTTCCCCCACTGAAGCTTTCTTT

clone size: NA
D gene: NA
J gene: TRBJ2-6
V gene: TRBV6-1
CDR3 protein: CASSRFSGFLGANVLTF
CDR3 DNA: TGTGCCAGCAGTCGTTTTAGTGGGTTCCTTGGGGCCAACGTCCTGACTTTC

clone size: NA
D gene: NA
J gene: TRBJ1-1
V gene: TRBV12-3/TRBV12-4
CDR3 protein: CASSLWNTEAFF
CDR3 DNA: TGTGCCAGCAGTTTGTGGAACACTGAAGCTTTCTTT

clone size: few
D gene: NA
J gene: TRBJ1-1
V gene: TRBV29-1
CDR3 protein: CSVDRGQLNTEAFF
CDR3 DNA: TGCAGCGTTGATCGCGGCCAGCTGAACACTGAAGCTTTCTTT

clone size: NA
D gene: NA
J gene: TRBJ2-3
V gene: TRBV7-9
CDR3 protein: CASTVDHF
CDR3 DNA: TGTGCCAGCACCGTCGACCATTTT

clone size: many
D gene: TRBD1
J gene: TRBJ2-3
V gene: TRBV5-5
CDR3 protein: CASSIHRDSRTDTQYF
CDR3 DNA: TGTGCCAGCAGCATACACCGGGACAGCCGCACAGATACGCAGTATTTT

clone size: few
D gene: NA
J gene: TRBJ2-5
V gene: TRBV6-2/TRBV6-3
CDR3 protein: CASSPTSFQETQYF
CDR3 DNA: TGTGCCAGCAGCCCGACTAGTTTTCAAGAGACCCAGTACTTC

clone size: NA
D gene: TRBD2
J gene: TRBJ2-1
V gene: TRBV7-9
CDR3 protein: CASSLSLLAEYNEQFF
CDR3 DNA: TGTGCCAGCAGCTTAAGTTTGCTAGCGGAGTACAATGAGCAGTTCTTC

clone size: NA
D gene: NA
J gene: TRBJ2-1
V gene: TRBV29-1
CDR3 protein: CSVGTGFEQFF
CDR3 DNA: TGCAGCGTTGGGACTGGGTTTGAGCAGTTCTTC

clone size: NA
D gene: TRBD2
J gene: TRBJ2-3
V gene: TRBV20-1
CDR3 protein: CSAIGTSGYSTDTQYF
CDR3 DNA: TGCAGTGCTATCGGGACTAGCGGGTATAGCACAGATACGCAGTATTTT

clone size: many
D gene: TRBD1
J gene: TRBJ2-4
V gene: TRBV28
CDR3 protein: CASRTGGLTKNIQYF
CDR3 DNA: TGTGCCAGCAGGACAGGGGGCTTAACCAAAAACATTCAGTACTTC

clone size: NA
D gene: TRBD1
J gene: TRBJ1-2
V gene: TRBV7-3
CDR3 protein: CASSSPTGYDYTF
CDR3 DNA: TGTGCCAGCAGCTCTCCGACAGGGTATGACTACACCTTC

clone size: few
D gene: NA
J gene: TRBJ1-2
V gene: TRBV21-1
CDR3 protein: CASSRPRPPRTDYGYTF
CDR3 DNA: TGTGCCAGCAGCCGTCCCCGTCCCCCCCGGACGGACTATGGCTACACCTTC

clone size: many
D gene: NA
J gene: TRBJ2-7
V gene: TRBV5-1
CDR3 protein: CASSENSGLLYEQYF
CDR3 DNA: TGCGCCAGCAGCGAAAACTCGGGTTTATTATACGAGCAGTACTTC

clone size: few
D gene: TRBD1
J gene: TRBJ2-2
V gene: TRBV24-1
CDR3 protein: CATGQGRGTNTGELFF
CDR3 DNA: TGTGCCACGGGACAGGGACGTGGAACGAACACCGGGGAGCTGTTTTTT

clone size: few
D gene: NA
J gene: TRBJ1-5
V gene: TRBV5-5
CDR3 protein: CASSLEGTLPPSHF
CDR3 DNA: TGTGCCAGCAGCTTGGAGGGGACGCTTCCTCCGTCGCATTTT

clone size: NA
D gene: NA
J gene: TRBJ1-1
V gene: TRBV20-1
CDR3 protein: CSAMADGGFTEAFF
CDR3 DNA: TGCAGTGCTATGGCCGATGGGGGGTTCACTGAAGCTTTCTTT

clone size: NA
D gene: TRBD1
J gene: TRBJ2-7
V gene: TRBV12-3/TRBV12-4
CDR3 protein: CASSLAGTGVSYEQYF
CDR3 DNA: TGTGCCAGCAGTCTAGCCGGGACAGGCGTCTCCTACGAGCAGTACTTC

clone size: NA
D gene: NA
J gene: TRBJ2-1
V gene: TRBV7-2
CDR3 protein: CASSLGDGYNEQFF
CDR3 DNA: TGTGCCAGCAGCCTCGGGGACGGTTACAATGAGCAGTTCTTC

clone size: few
D gene: NA
J gene: TRBJ2-5
V gene: TRBV5-1
CDR3 protein: CASGVLPGLQETQYF
CDR3 DNA: TGCGCCAGCGGGGTCCTTCCCGGATTACAAGAGACCCAGTACTTC

clone size: NA
D gene: NA
J gene: TRBJ1-2
V gene: TRBV12-5
CDR3 protein: CASGRGLDFEDYGYTF
CDR3 DNA: TGTGCTAGTGGCCGAGGTCTGGACTTTGAGGACTATGGCTACACCTTC

clone size: few
D gene: NA
J gene: TRBJ2-2
V gene: TRBV2
CDR3 protein: CASSAFLQGGGGELFF
CDR3 DNA: TGTGCCAGCAGCGCCTTCCTCCAGGGGGGTGGCGGGGAGCTGTTTTTT

clone size: NA
D gene: NA
J gene: TRBJ2-1
V gene: TRBV20-1
CDR3 protein: CSALEDPYNEQFF
CDR3 DNA: TGCAGTGCTTTAGAAGATCCCTACAATGAGCAGTTCTTC

clone size: NA
D gene: NA
J gene: TRBJ2-7
V gene: TRBV20-1
CDR3 protein: CSANPGAYEQYF
CDR3 DNA: TGCAGTGCTAACCCAGGGGCCTACGAGCAGTACTTC

clone size: NA
D gene: NA
J gene: TRBJ2-1
V gene: TRBV7-9
CDR3 protein: CASSPTLRGDGEQFF
CDR3 DNA: TGTGCCAGCAGCCCCACTTTGAGGGGTGATGGTGAGCAGTTCTTC

clone size: few
D gene: NA
J gene: TRBJ1-6
V gene: TRBV7-9
CDR3 protein: CASSLINSPLHF
CDR3 DNA: TGTGCCAGCAGCTTAATTAATTCACCCCTCCACTTT

clone size: NA
D gene: NA
J gene: TRBJ2-5
V gene: TRBV5-1
CDR3 protein: CASSNAGGRETQYF
CDR3 DNA: TGCGCCAGCAGCAACGCAGGGGGGCGGGAGACCCAGTACTTC

clone size: NA
D gene: NA
J gene: TRBJ2-5
V gene: TRBV21-1
CDR3 protein: CASSKVFGGPPDFYF
CDR3 DNA: TGTGCCAGCAGCAAAGTTTTTGGGGGACCGCCAGACTTTTACTTC

clone size: few
D gene: NA
J gene: TRBJ1-1
V gene: TRBV4-2
CDR3 protein: CASSHDARRPEAFF
CDR3 DNA: TGTGCCAGCAGCCATGATGCCCGCCGGCCTGAAGCTTTCTTT

clone size: NA
D gene: TRBD2
J gene: TRBJ2-3
V gene: TRBV12-3/TRBV12-4
CDR3 protein: CASSKGLAGADTQYF
CDR3 DNA: TGTGCCAGCAGTAAGGGACTAGCTGGCGCAGATACGCAGTATTTT

clone size: NA
D gene: TRBD2
J gene: TRBJ2-7
V gene: TRBV7-3
CDR3 protein: CASSPTPGLPPHEQYF
CDR3 DNA: TGTGCCAGCAGCCCCACCCCGGGACTACCTCCCCACGAGCAGTACTTC

clone size: few
D gene: NA
J gene: TRBJ1-3
V gene: TRBV5-1
CDR3 protein: CASSLNGEGAGNTIYF
CDR3 DNA: TGCGCCAGCAGCTTGAACGGGGAAGGGGCTGGAAACACCATATATTTT

clone size: NA
D gene: NA
J gene: TRBJ2-7
V gene: TRBV29-1
CDR3 protein: CSVGPTPYEQYF
CDR3 DNA: TGCAGCGTTGGGCCAACCCCCTACGAGCAGTACTTC

clone size: NA
D gene: NA
J gene: TRBJ1-5
V gene: TRBV9
CDR3 protein: CASGDGLQPQHF
CDR3 DNA: TGTGCCAGCGGCGATGGATTGCAGCCCCAGCATTTT

clone size: few
D gene: NA
J gene: TRBJ2-3
V gene: TRBV29-1
CDR3 protein: CSGGTALTDTQYF
CDR3 DNA: TGCAGCGGCGGGACGGCCCTCACAGATACGCAGTATTTT

clone size: few
D gene: NA
J gene: TRBJ2-4
V gene: TRBV7-2
CDR3 protein: CASSLGGTLNIQYF
CDR3 DNA: TGTGCCAGCAGCTTAGGGGGAACACTGAACATTCAGTACTTC

clone size: few
D gene: TRBD1
J gene: TRBJ2-6
V gene: TRBV11-1
CDR3 protein: CASSIQGGVLSGANVLTF
CDR3 DNA: TGTGCCAGCAGCATACAGGGGGGAGTCCTCTCTGGGGCCAACGTCCTGACTTTC

clone size: NA
D gene: TRBD2
J gene: TRBJ2-7
V gene: TRBV5-1
CDR3 protein: CASSLDAGVDEQYF
CDR3 DNA: TGCGCCAGCAGCTTGGATGCGGGAGTCGACGAGCAGTACTTC

clone size: few
D gene: NA
J gene: TRBJ1-1
V gene: TRBV27
CDR3 protein: CASSLSRVDTEAFF
CDR3 DNA: TGTGCCAGCAGTTTATCCAGGGTGGACACTGAAGCTTTCTTT

clone size: NA
D gene: TRBD2
J gene: TRBJ2-3
V gene: TRBV15
CDR3 protein: CATSGGLVGRADTQYF
CDR3 DNA: TGTGCCACCAGCGGGGGACTAGTGGGGCGCGCAGATACGCAGTATTTT

clone size: few
D gene: NA
J gene: TRBJ2-1
V gene: TRBV6-5
CDR3 protein: CASSYRGRDEQFF
CDR3 DNA: TGTGCCAGCAGTTACAGGGGAAGGGATGAGCAGTTCTTC

clone size: NA
D gene: NA
J gene: TRBJ1-5
V gene: TRBV12-3/TRBV12-4
CDR3 protein: CASSRTWNNQPQHF
CDR3 DNA: TGTGCCAGCAGCCGAACATGGAACAATCAGCCCCAGCATTTT

clone size: NA
D gene: NA
J gene: TRBJ2-1
V gene: TRBV9
CDR3 protein: CASSVLASAYNEQFF
CDR3 DNA: TGTGCCAGCAGCGTATTAGCGTCAGCCTACAATGAGCAGTTCTTC

clone size: few
D gene: NA
J gene: TRBJ2-6
V gene: TRBV12-3/TRBV12-4
CDR3 protein: CASSFAGTRGGANVLTF
CDR3 DNA: TGTGCCAGCAGTTTCGCAGGGACCAGGGGTGGGGCCAACGTCCTGACTTTC

clone size: many
D gene: TRBD1
J gene: TRBJ2-1
V gene: TRBV29-1
CDR3 protein: CSVDRETYNEQFF
CDR3 DNA: TGCAGCGTCGACAGGGAAACTTACAATGAGCAGTTCTTC

clone size: many
D gene: TRBD2
J gene: TRBJ2-3
V gene: TRBV12-3/TRBV12-4
CDR3 protein: CASRRGGRLTDTQYF
CDR3 DNA: TGTGCCAGCAGGAGAGGCGGGAGGCTCACAGATACGCAGTATTTT

clone size: few
D gene: NA
J gene: TRBJ1-1
V gene: TRBV20-1
CDR3 protein: CSAVLTEGTEAFF
CDR3 DNA: TGCAGTGCAGTTCTTACAGAGGGCACTGAAGCTTTCTTT

clone size: NA
D gene: NA
J gene: TRBJ1-3
V gene: TRBV28
CDR3 protein: CASSFRSSGNTIYF
CDR3 DNA: TGTGCCAGCAGTTTTCGGAGCTCTGGAAACACCATATATTTT

clone size: NA
D gene: TRBD2
J gene: TRBJ2-1
V gene: TRBV12-3/TRBV12-4
CDR3 protein: CASSLSFPGLAGGAHNEQFF
CDR3 DNA: TGTGCCAGCAGCCTCTCCTTCCCGGGACTAGCGGGAGGTGCCCACAATGAGCAGTTCTTC

clone size: NA
D gene: NA
J gene: TRBJ1-1
V gene: TRBV5-1
CDR3 protein: CASSLGLQGEAFF
CDR3 DNA: TGCGCCAGCAGCTTGGGCCTACAGGGCGAAGCTTTCTTT